Sequencing of this T cell receptor beta chain was carried out in a study of T cells in Graves' hyperthyroidism and ophthalmopathy. This clonotype was counted many times. Uncontrolled infection, other autoimmune disease, pregnancy or lactation led to exclusion. What was amplified from RNA transcripts were TCR beta CDR3 regions. HTBI primers were used for first-round RT-PCR of the TCR CDR3. One entry per CDR3 protein results from TCRdb running MiXCR on the multiplex PCR reads. Among roughly 400,000 distinct CDR3 sequences listed, around 14% were seen once. The source of this sequence is a woman aged 18-35 years with Graves' hyperthyroidism that later progressed to Graves' ophthalmopathy. The sequenced sample consisted of blood.

The CDR3 bases are TGTGCCAGCTCACCACCCGCTAGCGGGAATAGCGAGCAGTACTTC. Amino acid sequence: CASSPPASGNSEQYF. This chain links TRBV18 with TRBJ2-7, with 9 bases lining up with TRBD2. Trimming removed 0 bases from V and 6 bases from J; junction bases left unmatched: 6. Germline V gene data show CDR1 as KGHSH and CDR2 as LQKENI. CDR3 size: 15 residues. The full variable domain, in which reference TRBV18 and TRBJ2-7 provide the parts outside the CDR3, is NAGVMQNPRHLVRRRGQEARLRCSPMKGHSHVYWYRQLPEEGLKFMVYLQKENIIDESGMPKERFSAEFPKEGPSILRIQQVVRGDSAAYFCASSPPASGNSEQYFGPGTRLTVT.